One and the same sample provided the 30 T cell receptor beta chains below, sequenced in a study of cytomegalovirus exposure and HLA in healthy donors. Researchers ran the PCR with 60 Vbeta and 13 Jbeta primers. The table came from immunoSEQ multiplex PCR; TCRdb's copy has only in-frame clones and leaves some out. This sample carries 150,000 to 180,000 clones, about 88% of them seen once, and the ten largest clones take less than 2.5%. Specimen: PBMCs. Every receptor here comes from a woman between 18 and 29 years old in good health and CMV-seronegative.

This chain uses TRBV10-1 with TRBJ2-5, with 10 bases that match TRBD2. The J call may be faulty, since TRBJ2-7 better matches the DNA end. The CDR3 is 15 amino acids. In germline, CDR1 is WNHNN, CDR2 SYGVQD (reference sequence). CDR3 sequence reads: CATLPTGTSADEQYF. The DNA for the CDR3 is TGCGCCACGCTTCCAACCGGGACTAGCGCGGACGAGCAGTACTTC.

The rearrangement uses TRBV6-1 and TRBJ1-2, with TRBD1 identical over 8 bases. The CDR3 runs to 14 residues. Trimming took 8 bases from V and 0 from J; bases not matched to a gene: 5. Germline V gene lookup returns CDR1 MNHNS and CDR2 SASEGT. Here the CDR3 reads CASHRTGTNYGYTF. DNA of the CDR3: TGTGCCAGCCACCGGACAGGGACTAACTATGGCTACACCTTC.

The sample holds one count of this clone. The V call is TRBV6-5, the J call TRBJ1-2, with 11 bases that match TRBD1. Trimming at V came to 6 bases and at J to 6 bases, leaving 9 bases not matched to a gene. The CDR3 is 15 residues long. Germline V gene sequence: CDR1 MNHEY, CDR2 SVGAGI. CDR3 DNA sequence: TGTGCCAGCAGACCCCCGGGACAGGGGGGCCATGGCTACACCTTC. It is translated as CASRPPGQGGHGYTF.

Concerning this clone: Distinct nucleotide sequences in the sample also encode this CDR3. The chain combines TRBV9 with TRBJ2-1, with 11 bases that match TRBD2. This CDR3 region has 15 residues. Germline loops: CDR1 SGDLS, CDR2 YYNGEE. V was pared by 3 bases and J by 9 bases, with 8 bases of the junction left unmatched. In DNA form, the CDR3 reads TGTGCCAGCAGCGCCCGTAGCGGGGGGGCCGGTGAGCAGTTCTTC. This encodes CASSARSGGAGEQFF.

A single count supports this clone. This chain connects TRBV28 to TRBJ2-3; TRBD2 agrees at 10 bases. This CDR3 has 16 amino acids. CDR1 and CDR2 (germline): MDHEN, SYDVKM. With V trimmed by 5 bases and J by 9 bases, 14 bases remained unmatched. CDR3 sequence reads: CASSTVSGGLWGTQYF. The CDR3 DNA is TGTGCCAGCAGTACCGTTAGCGGGGGGCTTTGGGGGACGCAGTATTTT.

V usage is TRBV4-1 and J usage is TRBJ2-3; TRBD1 matches at 7 bases. There are 19 residues in the CDR3. V trimming: 0 bases; J trimming: 0 bases; junction bases outside the gene matches: 12. Germline CDR1 reads MGHRA; CDR2 reads YSYEKL. This CDR3 is CASSQDRSARGHSTDTQYF. The CDR3 DNA reads as TGCGCCAGCAGCCAAGATCGAAGTGCGAGGGGGCATAGCACAGATACGCAGTATTTT.

V is TRBV30 and J is TRBJ2-3, with TRBD2 matching over 10 bases. Per germline, CDR1 GTSNPN and CDR2 SVGIG (reference sequence). V lost 6 bases to trimming and J lost 0 bases; unmatched junction nucleotides: 18. This CDR3 spans 19 amino acids. The CDR3 DNA is TGTGCCTGCCCCATCAGTAGCGGGGGGTACAAAATTAGCACAGATACGCAGTATTTT. Its protein product is CACPISSGGYKISTDTQYF. Complete variable domain (other parts from reference TRBV30 and TRBJ2-3): SQTIHQWPATLVQPVGSPLSLECTVEGTSNPNLYWYRQAAGRGLQLLFYSVGIGQISSEVPQNLSASRPQDRQFILSSKKLLLSDSGFYLCACPISSGGYKISTDTQYFGPGTRLTVL.

The rearrangement uses TRBV6-5 and TRBJ1-5, with D possibly being TRBD1 (5 bases). V was pared by 5 bases and J by 6 bases, with 11 bases between. Per the germline V gene, CDR1 is MNHEY and CDR2 is SVGAGI. The CDR3 has 13 amino acids. The CDR3 bases are TGTGCCAGCAGTGGGGCCGGGTTTCAGCCCCAGCATTTT. Its translation is CASSGAGFQPQHF.

J is TRBJ2-3 and V is TRBV27, with D possibly being TRBD2 (6 bases). V was pared by 4 bases and J by 8 bases, with 22 bases between. CDR1 and CDR2 from the germline V gene are MNHEY and SMNVEV (reference sequence). CDR3 size: 16 residues. This CDR3 is CASSSPSGGDWVTQYF. DNA for the CDR3: TGTGCCAGCAGTTCCCCCAGTGGCGGGGATTGGGTTACGCAGTATTTT.

This chain uses TRBV28 with TRBJ2-3, with 9 bases that match TRBD2. From germline, CDR1 is MDHEN and CDR2 SYDVKM. CDR3 size: 17 residues. The J segment lost 2 bases and the V segment lost 4 bases, leaving 10 bases of the junction unmatched. The CDR3: CASSSPLGLANTDTQYF. CDR3 DNA: TGTGCCAGCAGTTCCCCACTCGGACTAGCGAACACAGATACGCAGTATTTT.

This chain connects TRBV5-6 to TRBJ2-5, with TRBD1 matching 7 bases. The CDR3 totals 13 residues. Trimming at V came to 1 base and at J to 5 bases, leaving 2 bases not matched to a gene. Germline V CDR1 and CDR2: SGHDT, YYEEEE. The CDR3 region is CASSLYRGETQYF. In DNA, the CDR3 is TGTGCCAGCAGCTTGTACAGGGGCGAGACCCAGTACTTC.

J is TRBJ1-5 and V is TRBV27; 8 bases are shared with TRBD1. The CDR3 is 19 residues long. The germline V gene encodes CDR1 MNHEY and CDR2 SMNVEV (reference sequence). The junction had 16 bases not matched to a gene; V was cut back by 4 bases and J by 2 bases. CDR3 residues: CASSSRLGQGLVGNQPQHF. In DNA, the CDR3 is TGTGCCAGCAGTTCCCGTCTAGGACAGGGTTTAGTTGGCAATCAGCCCCAGCATTTT.

The sample holds a few counts of this clone. The chain has TRBV4-1 and TRBJ2-7, with TRBD1 matching over 8 bases. The CDR3 contains 16 residues. Germline V gene sequence: CDR1 MGHRA, CDR2 YSYEKL. J gave up 3 bases and V 1 base, and 8 bases lay outside the gene matches. DNA for the CDR3: TGCGCCAGCAGCCAAGTTTTGACAGGGGACTTCTACGAGCAGTACTTC. Its translation: CASSQVLTGDFYEQYF.

The gene calls are TRBV7-2 and TRBJ2-3; 8 nucleotides line up with TRBD1. V was pared by 1 base and J by 10 bases, with 13 bases of the junction left unmatched. This CDR3 has 16 amino acids. Germline V CDR1 and CDR2: SGHTA, FQGNSA. The CDR3 protein is CASSLVAGTGGCPQYF. The DNA of the CDR3 is TGTGCCAGCAGCTTAGTCGCTGGGACAGGCGGGTGTCCGCAGTATTTT. The full variable domain, rest sourced from reference TRBV7-2 and TRBJ2-3, is GAGVSQSPSNKVTEKGKDVELRCDPISGHTALYWYRQSLGQGLEFLIYFQGNSAPDKSGLPSDRFSAERTGGSVSTLTIQRTQQEDSAVYLCASSLVAGTGGCPQYFGPGTRLTVL.

This clone was seen just once. The rearrangement joins TRBV2 to TRBJ2-7, with 10 bases lining up with TRBD2. The CDR3 is 13 residues long. Germline V gene lookup returns CDR1 SNHLY and CDR2 FYNNEI. V shed 8 bases and J 4 bases; nucleotides not matched to a gene: 5. In DNA, the CDR3 is TGTGCCAGCCAGAGCGGGGGGGGGTACGAGCAGTACTTC. Translated: CASQSGGGYEQYF.

A few counts support this clone. This chain connects TRBV7-9 to TRBJ2-5; 14 nucleotides agree with TRBD2. The J call could be wrong; TRBJ2-7 is a better fit for the DNA end. This CDR3 comprises 19 residues. CDR1 is SEHNR, CDR2 FQNEAQ, per germline (reference sequence). This CDR3 reads CASSPLGTPGLAGENEQYF. The CDR3 coding sequence is TGTGCCAGCAGCCCCCTAGGGACACCGGGACTAGCGGGGGAAAACGAGCAGTACTTC.

This clone was picked up one time. V and J are TRBV7-9 and TRBJ2-7; the D is unclear. Trimming shortened V by 1 base and J by 4 bases, and 14 bases separated the two germline ends. The CDR3 has 15 amino acids. Germline V lookup: CDR1 SEHNR, CDR2 FQNEAQ (reference sequence). CDR3: CASSLEPDHRYEQYF. CDR3 DNA: TGTGCCAGCAGCTTAGAACCCGATCACAGATACGAGCAGTACTTC.

This sequence joins TRBV27 and TRBJ2-1, with D maybe TRBD2 (5 bases). V lost 6 bases, J lost 8 bases, and 23 bases lay in between. The germline V gene has CDR1 MNHEY and CDR2 SMNVEV (reference sequence). The CDR3 loop spans 16 amino acids. This CDR3 reads CASRYSRTRGRDEQFF. As DNA, the CDR3 is TGTGCCAGCAGATACTCTCGGACCCGGGGTCGGGATGAGCAGTTCTTC.

This chain joins TRBV30 and TRBJ2-4; D is undetermined. Germline V lookup: CDR1 GTSNPN, CDR2 SVGIG (reference sequence). This CDR3 spans 13 amino acids. V lost 1 base to trimming and J lost 0 bases, with 4 bases between them. The CDR3 nucleotides are TGTGCCTGGAGTGGGCTAGCCAAAAACATTCAGTACTTC. This encodes CAWSGLAKNIQYF.

V gene TRBV7-2 combines with J gene TRBJ2-7; 16 bases map to TRBD2. Germline CDR1 is SGHTA and CDR2 is FQGNSA. The ends lost 6 bases at V and 9 bases at J; junction bases unmatched: 5. CDR3 length equals 14 residues. The CDR3 DNA follows: TGTGCCAGCAGGGGAGGGACTAGCGGGAGGGTGCAGTACTTC. It specifies CASRGGTSGRVQYF. Combining the CDR3 with reference TRBV7-2 and TRBJ2-7 gives the whole variable domain GAGVSQSPSNKVTEKGKDVELRCDPISGHTALYWYRQSLGQGLEFLIYFQGNSAPDKSGLPSDRFSAERTGGSVSTLTIQRTQQEDSAVYLCASRGGTSGRVQYFGPGTRLTVT.

The sample holds a few counts of this clone. The chain has TRBV19 and TRBJ2-3; 7 bases map to TRBD1. Germline CDR1 and CDR2: LNHDA and SQIVND (reference sequence). V was clipped by 8 bases and J by 1 base; unmatched bases: 6. The CDR3 is made up of 14 amino acids. The chain's CDR3 is CASDSGTGTDTQYF. The CDR3 nucleotides are TGTGCCAGTGACTCCGGGACAGGCACAGATACGCAGTATTTT.

This chain joins TRBV28 and TRBJ2-1, with 9 bases identical to TRBD1. Germline V gene sequence: CDR1 MDHEN, CDR2 SYDVKM. CDR3 length: 15 residues. With V trimmed by 2 bases and J by 9 bases, 8 bases remained unmatched. The CDR3 coding sequence is TGTGCCAGCAGTTTACCCGGACAGGGGATGGGTGAGCAGTTCTTC. Encoded protein: CASSLPGQGMGEQFF.

A few counts support this clone. V gene TRBV5-4 combines with J gene TRBJ2-7; 8 bases agree with TRBD2. The CDR3 sequence is 16 residues long. The trim removed 1 base at V and 3 bases at J, leaving 9 bases unmatched. The germline CDR1 and CDR2 sequences are SGHNT and YYREEE (reference sequence). As DNA, the CDR3 is TGTGCCAGCAGCTTGCTCCTAGCGGGTGGGGGCTACGAGCAGTACTTC. Amino acids: CASSLLLAGGGYEQYF.

V is TRBV5-1 and J is TRBJ2-7; the match to TRBD1 covers 9 bases. This CDR3 contains 15 residues. From germline, CDR1 is SGHRS and CDR2 YFSETQ. V shed 3 bases and J 3 bases; nucleotides not matched to a gene: 7. The CDR3 is CASSYSGTGNYEQYF. DNA of the CDR3: TGCGCCAGCAGCTATTCCGGGACAGGGAACTACGAGCAGTACTTC.

The chain employs TRBV6-6 and TRBJ1-1; D possibly corresponds to TRBD1 (6 bases). Germline V gene sequence: CDR1 MNHNY, CDR2 SVGAGI (reference sequence). Deletions cut 3 bases from V and 1 base from J, with 9 bases between. The CDR3 spans 14 residues. CDR3 coding DNA: TGTGCCAGCAGTTATGGGGGCTCGAACACTGAAGCTTTCTTT. Protein: CASSYGGSNTEAFF.

The sample holds a few counts of this clone. This chain connects TRBV7-9 to TRBJ2-2, with TRBD1 matching over 7 bases. Germline assignment: CDR1 SEHNR and CDR2 FQNEAQ (reference sequence). Trimming cost V 5 bases and J 6 bases; bases outside gene matches: 6. This CDR3 is built from 14 residues. This chain's CDR3 is CASSPGQAAGELFF. The CDR3 DNA follows: TGTGCCAGCAGCCCCGGACAGGCTGCCGGGGAGCTGTTTTTT.

This clone was counted once. This rearrangement joins TRBV9 to TRBJ2-7; possibly TRBD2 for D (5 bases). V was cut by 4 bases and J by 2 bases, with 16 bases left in between. The germline CDR1 and CDR2 sequences are SGDLS and YYNGEE. There are 15 residues in the CDR3. Here the CDR3 DNA reads TGTGCCAGCAGCCCACACCGGGATCCCACCTACGAGCAGTACTTC. Translated: CASSPHRDPTYEQYF.

The chain combines TRBV7-2 with TRBJ2-1; 8 positions match TRBD2. The CDR3 has 15 residues. Germline CDR1 reads SGHTA; CDR2 reads FQGNSA. V gave up 3 bases and J gave up 0 bases; unmatched junction bases: 1. The CDR3 here is CASSLSGSSYNEQFF. As DNA, the CDR3 is TGTGCCAGCAGCTTGAGCGGGAGCTCCTACAATGAGCAGTTCTTC.

The chain's CDR3 is CSASRAPGAFF. The CDR3 DNA reads TGCAGTGCTAGCCGCGCGCCTGGAGCTTTCTTT. This chain connects TRBV20-1 to TRBJ1-1; D is ambiguous. From germline, CDR1 is DFQATT and CDR2 SNEGSKA (reference sequence). The CDR3 length is 11 residues. V gave up 3 bases and J gave up 10 bases, with 12 bases separating them.

The chain uses TRBV7-2 and TRBJ2-7; 7 bases agree with TRBD2. Germline CDR1 SGHTA, CDR2 FQGNSA. Trimming at V came to 5 bases and at J to 5 bases, leaving 12 bases not matched to a gene. The CDR3 is 15 residues long. The CDR3 is CASSPPGGSRHEQYF. In DNA, the CDR3 is TGTGCCAGCAGCCCTCCTGGCGGGAGCCGCCACGAGCAGTACTTC.